These 31 T cell receptor beta chains came from one sample sequenced in a study of patients and donors after allogeneic stem cell transplantation. MiXCR, applied by TCRdb to the RT-PCR reads, yields one record per CDR3 protein. The data show approximately 200,000 distinct CDR3 sequences, roughly an eighth seen once. Material: blood, either unsorted or a sorted T cell fraction (not recorded which). These receptors came from a human donor who was either an allogeneic HSCT recipient or a stem cell or donor lymphocyte infusion donor (not recorded which). It is not recorded whose cells these are; they may come from a transplant donor.

The gene calls are TRBV20-1 and TRBJ1-1; the D is unclear. The CDR3 is 15 residues long. V lost 3 bases and J lost 3, with 17 bases in between. Looked up from germline, CDR1 is DFQATT and CDR2 is SNEGSKA (reference sequence). CDR3 region: CSASQYIPIDTEAFF. The CDR3 nucleotides are TGCAGTGCTAGCCAGTACATTCCGATTGACACTGAAGCTTTCTTT.

At least ten counts were recorded for this clonotype. V and J are TRBV3-1 and TRBJ2-7; maybe TRBD2 (5 bases). V lost 4 bases and J lost 3, with 13 bases in between. The germline CDR1 and CDR2 sequences are LGHDT and YNNKEL (reference sequence). This CDR3 contains 14 residues. DNA for the CDR3: TGTGCCAGCAGCCCGAGGGTGCAGGACTACGAGCAGTACTTC. It is translated as CASSPRVQDYEQYF.

DNA of the CDR3: TGTGCCAGCAGTTACTCGATTCAGGGGGCTAACACTGAAGCTTTCTTT. Protein sequence: CASSYSIQGANTEAFF. This chain links TRBV6-5 with TRBJ1-1; 8 bases map to TRBD1. Germline CDR1 reads MNHEY; CDR2 reads SVGAGI. CDR3 length: 16 amino acids. V trimming: 0 bases; J trimming: 2 bases; junction bases outside the gene matches: 5.

Only a few counts were recorded for this clonotype. The chain links TRBV5-1 to TRBJ2-2; 7 bases line up with TRBD1. This CDR3 is built from 16 residues. Germline V gene lookup returns CDR1 SGHRS and CDR2 YFSETQ. The V and J ends lost 4 bases and 1 base, in that order; junction bases with no gene match: 7. CDR3: CASSTSGGRNTGELFF. The CDR3 DNA follows: TGCGCCAGCAGCACGTCAGGGGGAAGGAACACCGGGGAGCTGTTTTTT.

This clonotype came up many times. The chain combines TRBV9 with TRBJ2-3, with D tentatively TRBD1 or TRBD2 (6 bases each). The CDR3 is made up of 13 amino acids. The V gene lost 4 bases and the J gene lost 6 bases, with 12 bases spanning the gap. Germline V CDR1 and CDR2: SGDLS, YYNGEE. The CDR3 loop reads CASSRGAQDTQYF. In DNA form, the CDR3 reads TGTGCCAGCAGCAGGGGGGCTCAGGATACGCAGTATTTT.

This clonotype has at least ten counts. The genes are TRBV20-1 and TRBJ2-7, with D tentatively TRBD1 or TRBD2 (5 bases each). This CDR3 has 15 residues. V was shortened by 4 bases and J by 1 base, with 17 bases between the two germline ends. Germline values: CDR1 DFQATT, CDR2 SNEGSKA (reference sequence). The CDR3, as DNA: TGCAGTGCTAATGGGGTGGAGAGGGGTTCCTACGAGCAGTACTTC. It translates to CSANGVERGSYEQYF.

This clonotype was counted only a few times. The chain carries TRBV9 and TRBJ2-2, with 10 bases identical to TRBD1. After removal of 4 bases from V and 0 bases from J, the junction contained 6 bases not matched to a gene. This CDR3 is 17 amino acids long. From germline, CDR1 is SGDLS and CDR2 YYNGEE. The CDR3 loop reads CASSKSGTGANTGELFF. CDR3 nucleotide sequence: TGTGCCAGCAGCAAATCCGGGACAGGGGCGAACACCGGGGAGCTGTTTTTT.

This clonotype was found many times. CDR3: CATSRATGTGPDTQYF. In DNA, the CDR3 is TGTGCCACCAGCAGAGCAACCGGGACAGGGCCAGATACGCAGTATTTT. This chain links TRBV15 with TRBJ2-3; 9 bases map to TRBD1. J lost 4 bases, V lost 1 base, and 6 bases had no gene match. The length of the CDR3 is 16 residues. Germline V lookup: CDR1 LNHNV, CDR2 YYDKDF (reference sequence).

This clonotype was detected many times. The gene calls are TRBV27 and TRBJ1-1; D not certain. Trimming stripped 1 base from V and 4 bases from J, with 13 bases between. CDR1 is MNHEY and CDR2 is SMNVEV in the germline V gene (reference sequence). This CDR3 has 15 residues. The DNA for the CDR3 is TGTGCCAGCAGTTTATACTGGGGAGGTGGCACTGAAGCTTTCTTT. Amino acids: CASSLYWGGGTEAFF.

J is TRBJ2-7 and V is TRBV12-3 or TRBV12-4, with D possibly TRBD2 on 5 matching bases. The V gene lost 3 bases and the J gene lost 6 bases, with 9 bases spanning the gap. CDR3 size: 12 residues. CDR3 in amino acids: CASSFSEGEQYF. CDR3 in DNA: TGTGCCAGCAGTTTTTCAGAGGGCGAGCAGTACTTC.

A few counts support this clonotype. The chain joins TRBV6-1 to TRBJ1-3, with a weak D call TRBD1 (5 bases). Trimming shortened V by 6 bases and J by 0 bases, and 15 bases separated the two germline ends. The CDR3 contains 16 residues. Germline CDR1 MNHNS, CDR2 SASEGT. CDR3: CASRRGGTSSGNTIYF. Here the CDR3 DNA reads TGTGCCAGCAGGCGTGGGGGAACGAGCTCTGGAAACACCATATATTTT.

This clonotype has just a few counts. The DNA of the CDR3 is TGCGCCAGCAGCCAAAGGGTAGCGGGAGCCACAGATACGCAGTATTTT. Its translation: CASSQRVAGATDTQYF. The chain links TRBV4-1 to TRBJ2-3; 9 nucleotides align to TRBD2. Germline CDR1 and CDR2: MGHRA and YSYEKL. V lost 2 bases and J lost 2; bases outside the gene matches: 5. The CDR3 loop spans 16 amino acids.

The V and J genes are TRBV6-1 and TRBJ2-4; D gene unclear. The CDR3 spans 15 residues. Germline assignment: CDR1 MNHNS and CDR2 SASEGT. V lost 7 bases to trimming and J lost 4 bases, with 17 bases between them. The CDR3: CASKRPGQKKNIQYF. CDR3 DNA sequence: TGTGCCAGCAAGAGGCCGGGTCAAAAGAAAAACATTCAGTACTTC.

This clonotype showed up many times. V gene TRBV5-6 combines with J gene TRBJ1-1, with D uncertain. V was pared by 5 bases and J by 5 bases, with 16 bases between. The CDR3 loop spans 14 amino acids. Germline V gene lookup returns CDR1 SGHDT and CDR2 YYEEEE. CDR3 bases: TGTGCCAGCAGTCATCGGTCACGGGAGACTGAAGCTTTCTTT. It encodes CASSHRSRETEAFF.

This clonotype was counted between two and nine times. The chain joins TRBV7-6 to TRBJ2-3; D may match TRBD1 or TRBD2 (5 bases each). The CDR3 spans 16 residues. V was cut by 0 bases and J by 2 bases, with 12 bases left in between. Germline V gives CDR1 SGHVS, CDR2 FNYEAQ. The CDR3 nucleotides are TGTGCCAGCAGCTTAGCCGGGGCTAGCTACACAGATACGCAGTATTTT. Translated, it gives CASSLAGASYTDTQYF.

This clonotype showed up just a few times. The V and J genes are TRBV30 and TRBJ2-3, with a weak D call TRBD1 (6 bases). The CDR3 is 14 amino acids. Between the trimmed V and J ends, which lost 3 bases and 4 bases, there was a span of 14 bases. Germline V gives CDR1 GTSNPN, CDR2 SVGIG (reference sequence). The CDR3 reads CAWRGHFISDTQYF. CDR3 bases: TGTGCCTGGAGGGGACATTTCATCTCAGATACGCAGTATTTT.

This clonotype was counted at least ten times. This chain links TRBV30 with TRBJ2-5, with D possibly TRBD1 on 6 matching bases. V lost 0 bases to trimming and J lost 4 bases, with 15 bases between them. Per the germline V gene, CDR1 is GTSNPN and CDR2 is SVGIG (reference sequence). CDR3 length: 15 residues. For the CDR3, the DNA is TGTGCCTGGAGTGTACTACCAGGGGCGGGAGAGACCCAGTACTTC. Amino acid sequence: CAWSVLPGAGETQYF. The variable domain in full, with the rest retrieved from reference TRBV30 and TRBJ2-5, is SQTIHQWPATLVQPVGSPLSLECTVEGTSNPNLYWYRQAAGRGLQLLFYSVGIGQISSEVPQNLSASRPQDRQFILSSKKLLLSDSGFYLCAWSVLPGAGETQYFGPGTRLLVL.

This clonotype has a count of ten or more. The chain couples TRBV18 to TRBJ2-1; TRBD2 matches at 8 bases. After removal of 1 base from V and 12 bases from J, the junction contained 17 bases not matched to a gene. This CDR3 has 17 residues. Germline lookup yields CDR1 KGHSH and CDR2 LQKENI. CDR3 nucleotides: TGTGCCAGCTCACCACGGGATTCGGGACTAGTTGATCTGGGGCAGTTCTTC. Its translation: CASSPRDSGLVDLGQFF.

By share of the sample, this clonotype is medium-sized. The chain recombines TRBV6-2 or TRBV6-3 with TRBJ1-1; a weak D match, TRBD1 (5 bases). There are 15 residues in the CDR3. V lost 5 bases and J lost 1, with 14 bases in between. Germline V gene sequence: CDR1 MNHEY, CDR2 SVGEGT. The CDR3 loop reads CASSGQPGGNTEAFF. The CDR3 DNA reads TGTGCCAGCAGTGGACAACCTGGAGGGAACACTGAAGCTTTCTTT.

This clonotype has at least ten counts. CDR3 coding DNA: TGTGCCAGCAGTTTCGGGACTAGCGGGGGTGCCCAGTACTTC. Encoded protein: CASSFGTSGGAQYF. The J gene is TRBJ2-5, the V gene TRBV12-3 or TRBV12-4; 14 bases map to TRBD2. V shed 3 bases, J shed 9 bases, and the junction held 3 bases outside the gene matches. This CDR3 contains 14 residues.

This clonotype has at least ten counts. The V and J genes are TRBV27 and TRBJ1-1, with D maybe TRBD1 (5 bases). The ends were cut back, 3 bases at V and 4 bases at J, with 21 bases in the middle. This CDR3 region has 17 residues. Germline V gene data show CDR1 as MNHEY and CDR2 as SMNVEV (reference sequence). The CDR3 reads CASSFWGVGGMTTEAFF. The CDR3, as DNA: TGTGCCAGCAGTTTTTGGGGGGTGGGGGGAATGACCACTGAAGCTTTCTTT.

Many counts were recorded for this clonotype. The V gene is TRBV12-3 or TRBV12-4, the J gene TRBJ1-5; D perhaps matches TRBD1 (5 bases). The CDR3 loop spans 14 amino acids. Between the trimmed V and J ends, which lost 6 bases and 5 bases, there was a span of 14 bases. The CDR3 loop is CASRGTRADQPQHF. The DNA of the CDR3 is TGTGCCAGCAGGGGGACCAGGGCCGATCAGCCCCAGCATTTT.

The chain links TRBV6-6 to TRBJ1-1, with a weak D call TRBD1 (5 bases). The CDR3 consists of 12 residues. Per the germline V gene, CDR1 is MNHNY and CDR2 is SVGAGI (reference sequence). V lost 10 bases to trimming and J lost 1 base, with 10 bases between them. The CDR3 DNA is TGTGCCACCAATGGGGCGAACACTGAAGCTTTCTTT. Translating gives CATNGANTEAFF.

The chain links TRBV20-1 to TRBJ1-5, with 9 nucleotides matching TRBD1. The CDR3 runs 14 residues. Germline V gene lookup returns CDR1 DFQATT and CDR2 SNEGSKA (reference sequence). Unmatched junction bases numbered 6, after V lost 5 bases and J lost 4 bases. The CDR3 DNA reads TGCAGTGCTGGGGGGACAGGGACAAATCAGCCCCAGCATTTT. Translated, it gives CSAGGTGTNQPQHF.

In its sample, this clonotype was seen many times. V is TRBV2 and J is TRBJ2-7, with 7 bases fitting TRBD1. Germline V gene lookup returns CDR1 SNHLY and CDR2 FYNNEI. This CDR3 is built from 13 residues. V was pared by 8 bases and J by 6 bases, with 10 bases of the junction left unmatched. This CDR3 reads CASEEIRGSEQYF. The CDR3 DNA follows: TGTGCCAGCGAGGAGATCAGGGGGAGCGAGCAGTACTTC.

This chain links TRBV28 with TRBJ1-2; D possibly corresponds to TRBD1 (5 bases). The V end was cut by 6 bases, the J end by 3 bases, with 23 bases between. The CDR3 length is 17 residues. Germline CDR1 and CDR2: MDHEN and SYDVKM. This CDR3 reads CASSPPLGRARDYGYTF. CDR3 in DNA: TGTGCCAGCAGCCCCCCTCTTGGCAGGGCGCGGGACTATGGCTACACCTTC.

There are a few counts of this clonotype. The chain couples TRBV6-5 to TRBJ1-2; D might be TRBD1 (5 bases). V was cut by 1 base and J by 8 bases, with 11 bases left in between. CDR1 and CDR2 (germline): MNHEY, SVGAGI. CDR3 length: 13 amino acids. DNA of the CDR3: TGTGCCAGCAGTTACTTAGAGGGGAGCGGCTACACCTTC. It yields the protein CASSYLEGSGYTF.

This clonotype was observed at least ten times. The chain joins TRBV7-2 to TRBJ2-7, with D maybe TRBD2 (5 bases). Germline V gene data show CDR1 as SGHTA and CDR2 as FQGNSA. Trimming removed 1 base from V and 4 bases from J, with 11 bases in between. The CDR3 is 14 residues long. CDR3 sequence reads: CASSLGGSVYEQYF. The CDR3, as DNA: TGTGCCAGCAGCTTAGGGGGTAGCGTTTACGAGCAGTACTTC.

This clonotype was observed many times. The chain joins TRBV6-2 or TRBV6-3 to TRBJ1-5; TRBD1 is a possible D gene (5 bases). The CDR3 consists of 15 residues. Per the germline V gene, CDR1 is MNHEY and CDR2 is SVGEGT. Trimming shortened V by 0 bases and J by 4 bases, and 10 bases separated the two germline ends. CDR3 loop: CASSYSQGWNQPQHF. In nucleotides, the CDR3 is TGTGCCAGCAGTTACTCGCAGGGATGGAATCAGCCCCAGCATTTT.

V and J are TRBV6-1 and TRBJ2-5; 9 bases align to TRBD1. The V gene end was trimmed by 0 bases and the J gene end by 5 bases; junction bases not matched to a gene: 7. Germline V gene lookup returns CDR1 MNHNS and CDR2 SASEGT. The CDR3 sequence is 16 residues long. The CDR3 sequence: CASSEALGTGRETQYF. Here the CDR3 DNA reads TGTGCCAGCAGTGAAGCGCTTGGGACAGGGAGGGAGACCCAGTACTTC.

This chain uses TRBV2 with TRBJ2-7; 13 nucleotides line up with TRBD2. The CDR3 runs 16 residues. V was clipped by 6 bases and J by 4 bases; unmatched bases: 9. Germline V gives CDR1 SNHLY, CDR2 FYNNEI. The CDR3 loop reads CASRKTLAGGRYEQYF. CDR3 bases: TGTGCCAGCAGGAAAACACTAGCGGGGGGGAGGTACGAGCAGTACTTC.